Shown below are 13 T cell receptor beta chains from a single sample sequenced in a study of blood T cell repertoires in COVID-19. The method was immunoSEQ multiplex PCR; TCRdb's version includes in-frame clones alone and lacks a portion of them. Of about 70,000 clones in the sample, 75% to 90% were seen once. The sequencing input was peripheral blood. The receptors derive from a man in his 70s who had recovered from COVID-19.

This chain uses TRBV6-4 with TRBJ2-1; tentative D call: TRBD2 (6 bases). Trimming left V 2 bases short and J 7 bases short, with 15 bases between. CDR3 size: 15 residues. Germline values: CDR1 MRHNA, CDR2 SNTAGT. CDR3 in amino acids: CASSDGFSGENEQFF. Here the CDR3 DNA reads TGTGCCAGCAGTGACGGGTTCTCGGGAGAAAATGAGCAGTTCTTC.

J is TRBJ2-3 and V is TRBV11-2; TRBD2 matches 8 bases. With V trimmed by 2 bases and J by 6 bases, 7 bases remained unmatched. This CDR3 spans 15 amino acids. Germline V gives CDR1 SGHAT, CDR2 FQNNGV. The chain's CDR3 is CASSLMAGGHDTQYF. CDR3 bases: TGTGCCAGCAGCTTAATGGCGGGGGGACACGATACGCAGTATTTT.

The chain recombines TRBV25-1 with TRBJ2-1; 12 bases are a match to TRBD2. Germline lookup yields CDR1 MGHDK and CDR2 SYGVNS. Losses at the gene ends were 7 bases for V and 3 bases for J; bases not matched to a gene: 4. This CDR3 contains 15 residues. The CDR3 here is CASTPGLAGYNEQFF. The DNA of the CDR3 is TGTGCCAGCACCCCGGGACTAGCGGGCTACAATGAGCAGTTCTTC.

The chain employs TRBV15 and TRBJ2-6, with TRBD1 identical over 7 bases. The J segment lost 2 bases and the V segment lost 4 bases, leaving 2 bases of the junction unmatched. The CDR3 runs to 15 residues. Germline CDR1 is LNHNV and CDR2 is YYDKDF (reference sequence). The CDR3 DNA sequence: TGTGCCACCAGCACGACAGGGCCTGGGGCCAACGTCCTGACTTTC. Protein product: CATSTTGPGANVLTF.

The V gene is TRBV7-2, the J gene TRBJ2-7; the match to TRBD2 covers 9 bases. The junction had 10 bases not matched to a gene; V was cut back by 5 bases and J by 5 bases. The CDR3 loop spans 15 amino acids. CDR1 and CDR2 (germline): SGHTA, FQGNSA. In nucleotides, the CDR3 is TGTGCCAGCAGCGATTGGGGCCTAGCGGGACACGAGCAGTACTTC. Amino acids: CASSDWGLAGHEQYF.

The rearrangement uses TRBV29-1 and TRBJ2-7; 7 bases fit TRBD1. The CDR3 covers 12 residues. Germline CDR1 and CDR2: SQVTM and ANQGSEA. J lost 5 bases, V lost 4 bases, and 5 bases had no gene match. The CDR3 reads CSVGMTGNEQYF. DNA of the CDR3: TGCAGCGTTGGAATGACAGGGAACGAGCAGTACTTC.

The rearrangement links TRBV20-1 to TRBJ1-2; D is perhaps TRBD1 (5 bases). The germline CDR1 and CDR2 sequences are DFQATT and SNEGSKA (reference sequence). V was trimmed by 3 bases and J by 14 bases, leaving 25 bases between them. The CDR3 contains 14 residues. The CDR3 spells CSASLGQLGLAGTF. CDR3 in DNA: TGCAGTGCTAGTCTAGGGCAATTGGGGCTCGCGGGAACCTTC.

This chain links TRBV18 with TRBJ2-6; tentative D call: TRBD1 (5 bases). This CDR3 comprises 15 residues. Germline V gene lookup returns CDR1 KGHSH and CDR2 LQKENI. Trimming took 5 bases from V and 0 from J, leaving 8 bases between them. Here the CDR3 DNA reads TGTGCCAGCTCAGTACAGGCCTCTGGGGCCAACGTCCTGACTTTC. Amino acid sequence: CASSVQASGANVLTF.

The chain combines TRBV5-6 with TRBJ1-4; no clear D. From germline, CDR1 is SGHDT and CDR2 YYEEEE. V was shortened by 2 bases and J by 2 bases, with 7 bases between the two germline ends. This CDR3 has 14 residues. The CDR3 protein is CASSFQTTNEKLFF. DNA of the CDR3: TGTGCCAGCAGCTTCCAGACTACTAATGAAAAACTGTTTTTT.

This clone has just one count. CDR3 protein: CASSLNTDQPQHF. The DNA of the CDR3 is TGCGCCAGCAGCTTAAACACCGATCAGCCCCAGCATTTT. The V call is TRBV5-1, the J call TRBJ1-5; D is unresolved. The CDR3 length is 13 residues. V was clipped by 2 bases and J by 5 bases, with 8 bases between them. Germline-derived CDR1 and CDR2 are SGHRS and YFSETQ.

This chain connects TRBV3-1 (or the pseudogene TRBV3-2) to TRBJ2-1, with D possibly matching TRBD1 (6 bases). Germline lookup yields CDR1 LGHDT and CDR2 YNNKEL (reference sequence). CDR3 length equals 14 residues. V gave up 4 bases and J gave up 5 bases, with 12 bases separating them. This CDR3 reads CASSLAGTHNEQFF. The DNA for the CDR3 is TGTGCCAGCAGCCTTGCCGGGACACACAATGAGCAGTTCTTC.

The count of this clone is one. The chain uses TRBV7-2 and TRBJ1-2, with 10 bases aligning to TRBD1. CDR3 size: 16 residues. Germline loops: CDR1 SGHTA, CDR2 FQGNSA. V shed 5 bases, J shed 8 bases, and the junction held 14 bases outside the gene matches. The CDR3 loop is CASSPAPGQGSEGYTF. CDR3 nucleotides: TGTGCCAGCAGCCCCGCCCCGGGACAGGGGAGTGAAGGCTACACCTTC.

This clone was counted only a few times. The chain is built from TRBV27 and TRBJ1-4; 8 positions agree with TRBD1. The V gene's germline CDR1 is MNHEY and CDR2 SMNVEV (reference sequence). The junction had 3 bases not matched to a gene; V was cut back by 4 bases and J by 8 bases. There are 13 residues in the CDR3. CDR3 protein: CASSYRGSEKLFF. In DNA, the CDR3 is TGTGCCAGCAGTTACAGGGGGAGCGAAAAACTGTTTTTT.